This T cell receptor beta chain emerged from a study of OX40 agonist ivuxolimab in advanced cancers. The wider study: Participants, 82.7% male, averaged roughly 55 years of age, ranging from roughly 20 to 85.

The repertoire was sequenced with immunoSEQ multiplex PCR; TCRdb's copy has only in-frame clones and lacks some. The repertoire consists of 65,000 to 90,000 clones, with 70% to 90% occurring once and the leading ten covering about 0.76%. As for this clone: The antigen remains unidentified.

Study results and caveats: CD8+ T cells were the subset that, on average, had more expanded clones than CD4+. Antigen specificity of clonally expanded peripheral T cells was not established.

Looked up from germline, CDR1 is DFQATT and CDR2 is SNEGSKA (reference sequence). The CDR3 is 10 residues long. The sequencing here drew on CD4+ or CD8+ T cells sorted from blood, taken in a trial of the OX40 agonist ivuxolimab. This receptor was obtained from an adult with an advanced solid tumor such as melanoma, head and neck, liver or kidney cancer. The rearrangement uses TRBV20-1 and TRBJ1-1; D uncertain. The CDR3 nucleotides read TGCACCCCTGAAGGCAGTGAAGCTTTCTTT. Translation: CTPEGSEAFF.